The 31 T cell receptor beta chains given below trace back to one sample, sequenced in a study of T cells in Graves' hyperthyroidism and ophthalmopathy (dated by TCRdb to the late 2010s). The library was generated by multiplex PCR. Instrument on record: Illumina HiSeq 2000. TCR beta CDR3 regions were amplified from RNA transcripts. The TCR CDR3 was subjected to a first round of RT-PCR using the HTBI primer set and the Qiagen OneStep RT-PCR kit. TCRdb handled the public reads itself, with Q25 trimming in fastp and clone calling in MiXCR, and kept productive beta chains. Here each entry gathers all rows of one CDR3 protein and keeps the most common genes and DNA. This sample is represented by around 250,000 distinct CDR3 sequences; about 14% of them were singletons. The ten largest clonotypes hold roughly 13% of the sample. The material sequenced was blood. These receptors originate from a woman between 40 and 50 years old with Graves' hyperthyroidism that later progressed to Graves' ophthalmopathy.

This clonotype was seen at least ten times. V and J are TRBV7-9 and TRBJ2-1, with 13 bases aligning to TRBD2. The length of the CDR3 is 15 residues. From germline, CDR1 is SEHNR and CDR2 FQNEAQ (reference sequence). The ends lost 5 bases at V and 5 bases at J; junction bases unmatched: 3. CDR3 sequence: CASSLGTSGNNEQFF. DNA for the CDR3: TGTGCCAGCAGCCTAGGGACTAGCGGGAACAATGAGCAGTTCTTC. Combining the CDR3 with reference TRBV7-9 and TRBJ2-1 gives the whole variable domain DTGVSQNPRHKITKRGQNVTFRCDPISEHNRLYWYRQTLGQGPEFLTYFQNEAQLEKSRLLSDRFSAERPKGSFSTLEIQRTEQGDSAMYLCASSLGTSGNNEQFFGPGTRLTVL.

This clonotype was detected ten times or more. This sequence joins TRBV11-1 and TRBJ1-1, with D hard to call. This CDR3 is built from 15 residues. The V gene's germline CDR1 is SGHAT and CDR2 FQDESV (reference sequence). V was cut by 5 bases and J by 0 bases, with 13 bases left in between. The CDR3 DNA follows: TGTGCCAGCAGCGCTCGAGAAATCATGAACACTGAAGCTTTCTTT. Its protein product is CASSAREIMNTEAFF.

In its sample, this clonotype was seen many times. For the CDR3, the DNA is TGTGCCAGCAGCTTAGAATCTTGGGCAGATACGCAGTATTTT. It specifies CASSLESWADTQYF. The chain links TRBV7-9 to TRBJ2-3; no clear D gene. Germline-derived CDR1 and CDR2 are SEHNR and FQNEAQ (reference sequence). V was cut by 1 base and J by 4 bases, with 9 bases left in between. The CDR3 has 14 amino acids. Filled out from reference TRBV7-9 and TRBJ2-3, the complete variable domain reads DTGVSQNPRHKITKRGQNVTFRCDPISEHNRLYWYRQTLGQGPEFLTYFQNEAQLEKSRLLSDRFSAERPKGSFSTLEIQRTEQGDSAMYLCASSLESWADTQYFGPGTRLTVL.

This clonotype was detected only a few times. The chain employs TRBV20-1 and TRBJ2-1, with 11 bases lining up with TRBD2. The CDR3 length is 15 residues. J was trimmed by 5 bases and V by 5 bases; bases with no gene match: 8. The germline CDR1 and CDR2 sequences are DFQATT and SNEGSKA (reference sequence). The CDR3 DNA is TGCAGTGCTCCTCAAACTAGCGGGAGCAACAATGAGCAGTTCTTC. This codes for CSAPQTSGSNNEQFF.

Ten or more counts support this clonotype. The genes are TRBV11-2 and TRBJ2-7; D may be TRBD2 (5 bases). Trimming stripped 1 base from V and 4 bases from J, with 8 bases between. The CDR3 totals 13 residues. The germline V gene has CDR1 SGHAT and CDR2 FQNNGV. The CDR3 DNA is TGTGCCAGCAGCTTAGTTCGAGGGTACGAGCAGTACTTC. Translating gives CASSLVRGYEQYF. The whole variable domain, remainder taken from reference TRBV11-2 and TRBJ2-7, is EAGVAQSPRYKIIEKRQSVAFWCNPISGHATLYWYQQILGQGPKLLIQFQNNGVVDDSQLPKDRFSAERLKGVDSTLKIQPAKLEDSAVYLCASSLVRGYEQYFGPGTRLTVT.

V is TRBV28 and J is TRBJ1-3; D is perhaps TRBD1 (5 bases). V was trimmed by 1 base and J by 5 bases, leaving 18 bases between them. The germline V gene encodes CDR1 MDHEN and CDR2 SYDVKM. The CDR3 spans 17 residues. CDR3 residues: CASSLLGRDAVRNTIYF. In DNA form, the CDR3 reads TGTGCCAGCAGTTTATTGGGACGGGACGCAGTCAGAAACACCATATATTTT.

The genes are TRBV12-3 or TRBV12-4 and TRBJ1-2, with TRBD1 identical over 9 bases. The J segment lost 2 bases and the V segment lost 7 bases, leaving 8 bases of the junction unmatched. The CDR3 loop spans 15 amino acids. The DNA for the CDR3 is TGTGCCAGCAATAATAGGGGACAGGGCAACTATGGCTACACCTTC. This encodes CASNNRGQGNYGYTF.

This chain links TRBV29-1 with TRBJ1-2; TRBD1 is a possible D gene (5 bases). The length of the CDR3 is 14 residues. CDR1 SQVTM and CDR2 ANQGSEA come from the germline V gene. Trimming pared 5 bases from V and 4 bases from J, leaving 17 bases between. CDR3 bases: TGCAGCGTTCCCAACCGGGGCACGTTCTATGGCTACACCTTC. Residues: CSVPNRGTFYGYTF.

In this sample, this clonotype turned up many times. The rearrangement joins TRBV15 to TRBJ2-3; no firm D call. Trimming took off 0 bases at V and 8 bases at J, with 15 bases between the two ends. CDR3 length: 15 residues. Looked up from germline, CDR1 is LNHNV and CDR2 is YYDKDF (reference sequence). CDR3 sequence (DNA): TGTGCCACCAGCAGAGATAAGGCCATAAGGAGTACGCAGTATTTT. As protein: CATSRDKAIRSTQYF.

The table lists this clonotype with many counts. This chain's CDR3 is CAISEVPEGTYEQYF. The CDR3 region has the DNA TGTGCCATCAGTGAGGTTCCAGAAGGAACCTACGAGCAGTACTTC. The chain couples TRBV10-3 to TRBJ2-7; D is uncertain. The V and J ends lost 2 bases and 2 bases respectively, with 13 bases between them. From germline, CDR1 is ENHRY and CDR2 SYGVKD. CDR3 length equals 15 residues.

Many counts were recorded for this clonotype. The rearrangement joins TRBV15 to TRBJ1-5; D not resolved. Per germline, CDR1 LNHNV and CDR2 YYDKDF (reference sequence). Trimming took 5 bases from V and 6 from J, leaving 8 bases between them. The CDR3 sequence is 12 residues long. CDR3 loop: CATSRLPQPQHF. The DNA of the CDR3 is TGTGCCACCAGCCGCCTACCTCAGCCCCAGCATTTT.

The rearrangement uses TRBV12-3 or TRBV12-4 and TRBJ1-1, with TRBD1 as a possible D gene (5 bases). This CDR3 region has 13 residues. Trimming cost V 7 bases and J 6 bases, with 15 bases left between them. For the CDR3, the DNA is TGTGCCAGCAAGACAGACGGAATCGCTGAAGCTTTCTTT. This sequence encodes CASKTDGIAEAFF.

This clonotype was detected ten times or more. The rearrangement links TRBV5-6 to TRBJ2-1, with 7 bases lining up with TRBD2. V shed 4 bases, J shed 0 bases, and the junction held 4 bases outside the gene matches. CDR3 size: 15 residues. Germline lookup yields CDR1 SGHDT and CDR2 YYEEEE. CDR3 in amino acids: CASSDLADSYNEQFF. CDR3 coding DNA: TGTGCCAGCAGCGACCTAGCGGACTCCTACAATGAGCAGTTCTTC.

This clonotype was recorded many times. This chain links TRBV28 with TRBJ2-5; TRBD1 might be the D (6 bases). Trimming took off 2 bases at V and 5 bases at J, with 15 bases between the two ends. The CDR3 has 15 amino acids. Germline V CDR1 and CDR2: MDHEN, SYDVKM. The CDR3 sequence: CASSLGLGAGETQYF. CDR3 in DNA: TGTGCCAGCAGTTTAGGGTTGGGGGCTGGGGAGACCCAGTACTTC.

This clonotype has a count of ten or more. V and J are TRBV5-1 and TRBJ2-2, with D perhaps TRBD1 (5 bases). Trimming stripped 6 bases from V and 5 bases from J, with 11 bases between. The CDR3 is made up of 13 amino acids. Germline V lookup: CDR1 SGHRS, CDR2 YFSETQ. The CDR3 DNA follows: TGCGCCAGCAAGGTTCAGGGTACCGGGGAGCTGTTTTTT. Its translation is CASKVQGTGELFF.

This clonotype was seen at least ten times. The J gene is TRBJ2-5, the V gene TRBV2; unclear D gene. Trimming took off 4 bases at V and 5 bases at J, with 17 bases between the two ends. Germline lookup yields CDR1 SNHLY and CDR2 FYNNEI. The CDR3 runs 15 residues. The CDR3 bases are TGTGCCAGCAGTGCCGATTGGAGTTCGGGTGAGACCCAGTACTTC. It specifies CASSADWSSGETQYF.

A note on this clonotype: Just one base apart from a much larger clone, this may be a read error. V usage is TRBV7-9 and J usage is TRBJ2-7, with D perhaps TRBD2 (5 bases). The CDR3 has 14 amino acids. Per germline, CDR1 SEHNR and CDR2 FQNEAQ (reference sequence). The CDR3 DNA reads as TGTGTCAGCAGCTTAGACTACCATCCCTACGAGCAGTACTTC. Protein product: CVSSLDYHPYEQYF. Full variable domain (missing parts from reference TRBV7-9 and TRBJ2-7): DTGVSQNPRHKITKRGQNVTFRCDPISEHNRLYWYRQTLGQGPEFLTYFQNEAQLEKSRLLSDRFSAERPKGSFSTLEIQRTEQGDSAMYLCVSSLDYHPYEQYFGPGTRLTVT.

At least ten counts were recorded for this clonotype. The rearrangement uses TRBV19 and TRBJ1-4; D not resolved. The length of the CDR3 is 14 residues. Trimming removed 6 bases at V and 10 bases at J, with 18 bases between. The V gene's germline CDR1 is LNHDA and CDR2 SQIVND (reference sequence). CDR3 in amino acids: CASRLGPSGGKLFF. As DNA, the CDR3 is TGTGCCAGTAGACTCGGGCCATCAGGCGGAAAACTGTTTTTT.

This clonotype was seen at least ten times. V gene TRBV30 combines with J gene TRBJ2-7; D unclear. Looked up from germline, CDR1 is GTSNPN and CDR2 is SVGIG (reference sequence). The V end was cut by 2 bases, the J end by 5 bases, with 10 bases between. CDR3 length equals 12 residues. CDR3: CAWSPTPNEQYF. For the CDR3, the DNA is TGTGCCTGGAGTCCTACCCCAAACGAGCAGTACTTC.

At least ten counts were recorded for this clonotype. The V and J genes are TRBV11-3 and TRBJ2-2; 8 nucleotides agree with TRBD1. V gave up 8 bases and J gave up 6 bases; unmatched junction bases: 8. CDR1 SGHNT and CDR2 YENEEA come from the germline V gene. The CDR3 contains 14 residues. In DNA form, the CDR3 reads TGTGCCAGCGGCCGGACAGGGATTGCCGGGGAGCTGTTTTTT. It encodes CASGRTGIAGELFF.

Ten or more counts support this clonotype. The chain uses TRBV19 and TRBJ2-2; 10 bases agree with TRBD1. The CDR3 runs 15 residues. Germline V lookup: CDR1 LNHDA, CDR2 SQIVND (reference sequence). V lost 7 bases to trimming and J lost 4 bases; unmatched junction nucleotides: 6. The CDR3 DNA follows: TGTGCCAGTAATGGCGGGACAGGGGTCACCGGGGAGCTGTTTTTT. The encoded protein is CASNGGTGVTGELFF.

This clonotype was seen only a few times. V and J are TRBV10-2 and TRBJ2-4, with D perhaps assigned TRBD1 or TRBD2 (7 bases each). Germline V gene sequence: CDR1 WSHSY, CDR2 SAAADI. Trimming removed 6 bases from V and 6 bases from J, with 15 bases in between. CDR3 length: 14 amino acids. CDR3 nucleotide sequence: TGCGCCAGCAGAGGACAGGCTAGCGGAAACATTCAGTACTTC. This encodes CASRGQASGNIQYF.

CDR3: CSARVVAGVAAFF. DNA of the CDR3: TGCAGTGCTAGAGTAGTGGCGGGTGTGGCAGCTTTCTTT. The V call is TRBV20-1, the J call TRBJ1-1; no firm D call. Trimming removed 1 base at V and 10 bases at J, with 16 bases between. Germline lookup yields CDR1 DFQATT and CDR2 SNEGSKA (reference sequence). The CDR3 consists of 13 residues.

At least ten counts were recorded for this clonotype. The chain couples TRBV11-2 to TRBJ2-2; D might be TRBD1 (5 bases). The V end was cut by 0 bases, the J end by 8 bases, with 10 bases between. Per germline, CDR1 SGHAT and CDR2 FQNNGV. The CDR3 has 14 residues. The CDR3 loop reads CASSLDLRVGELFF. Written as DNA, the CDR3 is TGTGCCAGCAGCTTAGATCTCAGGGTTGGGGAGCTGTTTTTT.

The rearrangement joins TRBV4-1 to TRBJ1-4; D is perhaps TRBD1 (5 bases). From germline, CDR1 is MGHRA and CDR2 YSYEKL. The V gene lost 5 bases and the J gene lost 7 bases, with 20 bases spanning the gap. This CDR3 spans 16 amino acids. The CDR3 sequence is CASSTRPGLVGEKLFF. The CDR3 DNA reads as TGCGCCAGCAGCACCCGACCGGGGCTCGTAGGTGAAAAACTGTTTTTT.

This clonotype came up many times. One end of the junction does not line up with germline, which may come from a read error. The chain is built from TRBV5-1 and TRBJ1-1; tentative D call: TRBD1 (5 bases). The CDR3 runs to 14 residues. The germline V gene has CDR1 SGHRS and CDR2 YFSETQ. The CDR3 loop reads CASSLVGGDTEAFF. The DNA for the CDR3 is TGTGCCAGCAGCTTAGTAGGAGGGGACACTGAAGCTTTCTTT. The whole variable domain, remainder taken from reference TRBV5-1 and TRBJ1-1, is KAGVTQTPRYLIKTRGQQVTLSCSPISGHRSVSWYQQTPGQGLQFLFEYFSETQRNKGNFPGRFSGRQFSNSRSEMNVSTLELGDSALYLCASSLVGGDTEAFFGQGTRLTVV.

This clonotype was counted only a few times. The chain carries TRBV4-1 and TRBJ1-2; D ambiguous. V was cut by 2 bases and J by 8 bases, with 15 bases left in between. The CDR3 loop spans 14 amino acids. Germline CDR1 MGHRA, CDR2 YSYEKL. CDR3 sequence reads: CASSQPTVQKGYTF. The CDR3 DNA sequence: TGCGCCAGCAGCCAACCAACGGTCCAGAAAGGCTACACCTTC.

The genes are TRBV3-1 and TRBJ2-7; the D is unclear. Germline V gene sequence: CDR1 LGHDT, CDR2 YNNKEL (reference sequence). The CDR3 is 13 amino acids. V was trimmed by 2 bases and J by 3 bases, leaving 8 bases between them. The CDR3 nucleotides read TGTGCCAGCAGCCAAATTCTAGGCTACGAGCAGTACTTC. Encoded protein: CASSQILGYEQYF.

This clonotype was seen repeatedly, ten times or more. The V call is TRBV9, the J call TRBJ2-7; TRBD2 matches at 7 bases. J gave up 6 bases and V 1 base, and 4 bases lay outside the gene matches. From germline, CDR1 is SGDLS and CDR2 YYNGEE. This CDR3 has 13 amino acids. The CDR3 nucleotides are TGTGCCAGCAGCGTAAGCGGGAAGGGCGAGCAGTACTTC. This encodes CASSVSGKGEQYF.

The chain links TRBV11-2 to TRBJ2-3; D might be TRBD1 (5 bases). This CDR3 region has 18 residues. The V end lost 4 bases, the J end lost 0 bases, and 20 bases lay between the germline ends. Germline assignment: CDR1 SGHAT and CDR2 FQNNGV. Written as DNA, the CDR3 is TGTGCCAGCAGCTCGGGCCTTTGGGGCGCCACAAGCACAGATACGCAGTATTTT. Translated: CASSSGLWGATSTDTQYF.

Many counts were recorded for this clonotype. The chain is built from TRBV19 and TRBJ2-7; D gene unclear. V gave up 0 bases and J gave up 4 bases, with 4 bases separating them. Germline V lookup: CDR1 LNHDA, CDR2 SQIVND (reference sequence). This CDR3 spans 12 amino acids. This CDR3 is CASSIDGYEQYF. In nucleotides, the CDR3 is TGTGCCAGTAGTATAGACGGTTACGAGCAGTACTTC.